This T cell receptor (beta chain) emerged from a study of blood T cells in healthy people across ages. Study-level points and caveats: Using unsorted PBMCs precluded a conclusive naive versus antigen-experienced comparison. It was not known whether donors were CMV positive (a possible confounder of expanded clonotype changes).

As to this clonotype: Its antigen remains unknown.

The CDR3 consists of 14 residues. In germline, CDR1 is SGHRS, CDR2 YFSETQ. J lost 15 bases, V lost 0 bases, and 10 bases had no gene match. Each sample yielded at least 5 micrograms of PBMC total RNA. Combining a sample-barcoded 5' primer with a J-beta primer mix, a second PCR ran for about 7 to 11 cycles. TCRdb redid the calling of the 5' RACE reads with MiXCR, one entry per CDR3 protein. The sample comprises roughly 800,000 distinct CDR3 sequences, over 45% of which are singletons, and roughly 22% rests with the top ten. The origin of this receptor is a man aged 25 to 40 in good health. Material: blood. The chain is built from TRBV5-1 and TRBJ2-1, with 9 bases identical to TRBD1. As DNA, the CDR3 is TGCGCCAGCAGCTTGGCCGGGACAGGGCAGGTCCCGTTCTTC. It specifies CASSLAGTGQVPFF.